This T cell receptor beta chain derives from a study of sequential checkpoint blockade in melanoma. Sequenced by immunoSEQ multiplex PCR; TCRdb stores in-frame clones only, minus some. Among some 6,100 clones listed, around 53% were seen once. Treatment defined: randomized to nivolumab then ipilimumab (arm A) or the reverse (arm B). No patient had prior DNA-damaging chemotherapy. In germline, CDR1 is SNHLY, CDR2 FYNNEI. This CDR3 is 16 amino acids long. After removal of 6 bases from V and 5 bases from J, the junction contained 13 bases not matched to a gene. The gene calls are TRBV2 and TRBJ2-5; 9 nucleotides agree with TRBD2. This clonotype originated in a human donor with melanoma. This sample comprised CD8+ T cells sorted from blood (inferred from file names), obtained from a patient given nivolumab and ipilimumab in sequence. CDR3 residues: CASRLRLAGMEETQYF. CDR3 nucleotides: TGTGCCAGCAGGTTAAGGCTAGCGGGGATGGAGGAGACCCAGTACTTC.